This T cell receptor (beta chain) comes out of a study of blood T cells in healthy people across ages. The CDR3 is made up of 13 amino acids. Germline V gene lookup returns CDR1 MNHNS and CDR2 SASEGT. About this clonotype: A much larger clonotype is one base distant, so this may be a read error.

Together with a sample-barcoded 5' primer, a J-beta primer mix was included in a second PCR lasting roughly 6 to 12 cycles. Each CDR3 protein gets one entry after TCRdb re-called the 5' RACE reads with MiXCR. This table has about 1,500,000 distinct CDR3 sequences, approximately 42% appearing once. Russia was home to the donors, healthy Caucasian individuals aged roughly 6 to 95. Isolation yielded PBMCs, at least 6.5 million per sample, in every case. This chain joins TRBV6-1 and TRBJ2-1; no firm D call. The J call may be wrong; the DNA end is better matched by TRBJ2-7. Sequenced sample: blood. The clonotype comes from a woman aged 18 to 35 in good health. The CDR3 reads CASSEGLYNEQYF. DNA for the CDR3: TGTGCCAGCAGTGAAGGACTTTACAATGAGCAGTACTTC.